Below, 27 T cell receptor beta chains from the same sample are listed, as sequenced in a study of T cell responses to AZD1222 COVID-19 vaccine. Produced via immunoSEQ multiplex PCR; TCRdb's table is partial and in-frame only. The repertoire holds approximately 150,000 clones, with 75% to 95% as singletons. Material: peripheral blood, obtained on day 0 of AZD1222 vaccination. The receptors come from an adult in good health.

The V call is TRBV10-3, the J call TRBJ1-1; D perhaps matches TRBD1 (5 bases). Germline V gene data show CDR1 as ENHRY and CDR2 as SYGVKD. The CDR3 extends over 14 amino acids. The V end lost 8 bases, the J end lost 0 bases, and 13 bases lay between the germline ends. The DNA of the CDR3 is TGTGCCATCTGTCCAGGGAACATGAACACTGAAGCTTTCTTT. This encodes CAICPGNMNTEAFF.

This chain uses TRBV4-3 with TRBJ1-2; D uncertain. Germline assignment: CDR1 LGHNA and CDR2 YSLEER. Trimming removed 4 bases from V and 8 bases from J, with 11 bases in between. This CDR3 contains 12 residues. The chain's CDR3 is CASSPIGGGYTF. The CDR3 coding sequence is TGCGCCAGCAGCCCAATTGGTGGAGGCTACACCTTC.

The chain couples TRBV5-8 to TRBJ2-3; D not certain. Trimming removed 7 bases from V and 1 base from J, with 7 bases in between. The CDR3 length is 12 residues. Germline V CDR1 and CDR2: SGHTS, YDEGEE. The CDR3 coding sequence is TGTGCCAGCGATCGAGGCACAGATACGCAGTATTTT. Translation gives CASDRGTDTQYF.

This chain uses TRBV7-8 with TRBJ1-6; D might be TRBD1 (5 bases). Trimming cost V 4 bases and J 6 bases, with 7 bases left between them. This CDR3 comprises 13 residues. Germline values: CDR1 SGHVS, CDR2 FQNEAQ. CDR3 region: CASSSQGNSPLHF. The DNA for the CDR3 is TGTGCCAGCAGCTCCCAGGGTAATTCACCCCTCCACTTT.

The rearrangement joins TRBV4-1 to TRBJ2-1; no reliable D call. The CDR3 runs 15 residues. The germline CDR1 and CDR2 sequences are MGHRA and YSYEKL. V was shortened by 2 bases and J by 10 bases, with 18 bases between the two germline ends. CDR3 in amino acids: CASSQTGELMTEQFF. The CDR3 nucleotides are TGCGCCAGCAGCCAAACCGGAGAATTAATGACGGAGCAGTTCTTC.

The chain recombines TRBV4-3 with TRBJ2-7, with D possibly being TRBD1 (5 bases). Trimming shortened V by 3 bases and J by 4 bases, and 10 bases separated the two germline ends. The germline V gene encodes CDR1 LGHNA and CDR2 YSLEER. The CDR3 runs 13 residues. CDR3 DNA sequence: TGCGCCAGCAGCCAGACAGTGGGGTACGAGCAGTACTTC. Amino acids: CASSQTVGYEQYF.

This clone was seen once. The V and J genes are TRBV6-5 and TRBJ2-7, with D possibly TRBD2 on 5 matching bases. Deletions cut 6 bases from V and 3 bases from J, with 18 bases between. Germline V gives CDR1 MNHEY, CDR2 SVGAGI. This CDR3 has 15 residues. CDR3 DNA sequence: TGTGCCAGCAGCCGTAGCGCGGGCGACCGCTACGAGCAGTACTTC. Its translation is CASSRSAGDRYEQYF.

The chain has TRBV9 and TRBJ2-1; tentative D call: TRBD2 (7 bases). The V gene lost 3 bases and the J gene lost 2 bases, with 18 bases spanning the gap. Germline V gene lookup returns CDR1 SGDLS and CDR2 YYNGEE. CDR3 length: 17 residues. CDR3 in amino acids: CASSAEERGGPYNEQFF. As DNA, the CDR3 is TGTGCCAGCAGCGCCGAGGAGAGGGGGGGCCCCTACAATGAGCAGTTCTTC.

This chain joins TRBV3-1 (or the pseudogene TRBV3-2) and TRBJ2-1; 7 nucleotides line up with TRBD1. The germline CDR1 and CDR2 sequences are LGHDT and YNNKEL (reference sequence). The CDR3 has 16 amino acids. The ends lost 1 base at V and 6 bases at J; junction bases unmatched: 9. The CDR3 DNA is TGTGCCAGCAGCCAAGGCGGTTCTTACAGGGGCAATGAGCAGTTCTTC. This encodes CASSQGGSYRGNEQFF.

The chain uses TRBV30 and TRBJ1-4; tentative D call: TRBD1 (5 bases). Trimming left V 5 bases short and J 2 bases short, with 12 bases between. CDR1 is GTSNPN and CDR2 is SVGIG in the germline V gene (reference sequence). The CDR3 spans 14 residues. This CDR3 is CAWDSSLTNEKLFF. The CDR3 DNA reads TGTGCCTGGGACAGCTCCCTTACTAATGAAAAACTGTTTTTT.

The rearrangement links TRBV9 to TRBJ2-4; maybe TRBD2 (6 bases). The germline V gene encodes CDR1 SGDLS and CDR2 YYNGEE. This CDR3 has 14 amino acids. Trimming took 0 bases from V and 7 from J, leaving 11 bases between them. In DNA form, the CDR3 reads TGTGCCAGCAGCGTAGCCGGGAGTAGGAACATTCAGTACTTC. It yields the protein CASSVAGSRNIQYF. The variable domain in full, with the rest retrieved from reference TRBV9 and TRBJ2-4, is DSGVTQTPKHLITATGQRVTLRCSPRSGDLSVYWYQQSLDQGLQFLIQYYNGEERAKGNILERFSAQQFPDLHSELNLSSLELGDSALYFCASSVAGSRNIQYFGAGTRLSVL.

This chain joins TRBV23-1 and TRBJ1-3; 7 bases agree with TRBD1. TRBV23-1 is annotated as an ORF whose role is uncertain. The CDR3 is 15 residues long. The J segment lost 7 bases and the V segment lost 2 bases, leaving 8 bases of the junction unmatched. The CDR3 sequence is CASSQNRGRRNTIYF. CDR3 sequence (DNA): TGCGCCAGCAGTCAAAACAGGGGCCGTCGGAACACCATATATTTT.

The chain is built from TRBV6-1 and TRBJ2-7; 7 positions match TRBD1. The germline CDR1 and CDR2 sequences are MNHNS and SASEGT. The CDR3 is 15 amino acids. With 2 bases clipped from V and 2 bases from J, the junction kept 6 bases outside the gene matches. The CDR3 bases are TGTGCCAGCAGTGAAATACACAGGGGCCCCTACGAGCAGTACTTC. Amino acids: CASSEIHRGPYEQYF.

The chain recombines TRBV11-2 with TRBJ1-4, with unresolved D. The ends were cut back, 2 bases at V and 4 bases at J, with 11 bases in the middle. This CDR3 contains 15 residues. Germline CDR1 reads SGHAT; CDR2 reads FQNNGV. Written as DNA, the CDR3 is TGTGCCAGCAGCTTACGATTCGGACGTAATGAAAAACTGTTTTTT. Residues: CASSLRFGRNEKLFF.

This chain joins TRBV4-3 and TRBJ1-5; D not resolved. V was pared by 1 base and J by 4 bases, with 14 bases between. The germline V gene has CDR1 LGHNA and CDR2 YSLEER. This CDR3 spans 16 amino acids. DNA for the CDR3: TGCGCCAGCAGCCAAGTTGTAGGGCCTTTGAATCAGCCCCAGCATTTT. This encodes CASSQVVGPLNQPQHF.

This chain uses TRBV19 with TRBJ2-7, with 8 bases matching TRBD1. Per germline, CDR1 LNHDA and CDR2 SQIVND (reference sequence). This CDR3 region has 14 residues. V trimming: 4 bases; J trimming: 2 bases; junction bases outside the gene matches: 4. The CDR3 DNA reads TGTGCCAGTAGTACTGGACAGGGTACCTACGAGCAGTACTTC. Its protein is CASSTGQGTYEQYF.

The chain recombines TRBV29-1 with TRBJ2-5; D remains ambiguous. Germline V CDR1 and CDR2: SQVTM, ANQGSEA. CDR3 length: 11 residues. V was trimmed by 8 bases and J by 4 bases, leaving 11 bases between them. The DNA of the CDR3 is TGCAGCCCTGAAGTGGCAGAGACCCAGTACTTC. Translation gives CSPEVAETQYF.

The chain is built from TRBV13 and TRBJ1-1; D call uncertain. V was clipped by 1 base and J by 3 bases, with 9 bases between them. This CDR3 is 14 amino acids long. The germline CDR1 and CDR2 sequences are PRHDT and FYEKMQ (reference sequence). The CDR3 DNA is TGTGCCAGCAGCTTAGTGTCGGGGTACACTGAAGCTTTCTTT. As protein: CASSLVSGYTEAFF.

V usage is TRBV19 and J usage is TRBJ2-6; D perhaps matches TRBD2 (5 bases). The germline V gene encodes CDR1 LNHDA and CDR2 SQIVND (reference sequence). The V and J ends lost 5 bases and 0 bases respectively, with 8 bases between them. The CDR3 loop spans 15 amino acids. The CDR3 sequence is CASSAGSSGANVLTF. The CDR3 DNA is TGTGCCAGTAGTGCGGGCAGCTCTGGGGCCAACGTCCTGACTTTC.

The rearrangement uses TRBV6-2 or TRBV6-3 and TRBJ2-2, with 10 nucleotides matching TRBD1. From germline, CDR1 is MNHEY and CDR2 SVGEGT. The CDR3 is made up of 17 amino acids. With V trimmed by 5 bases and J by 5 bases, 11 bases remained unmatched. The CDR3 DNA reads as TGTGCCAGCAGTGGGGACAGGGGATCGGGTTTAACCGGGGAGCTGTTTTTT. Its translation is CASSGDRGSGLTGELFF.

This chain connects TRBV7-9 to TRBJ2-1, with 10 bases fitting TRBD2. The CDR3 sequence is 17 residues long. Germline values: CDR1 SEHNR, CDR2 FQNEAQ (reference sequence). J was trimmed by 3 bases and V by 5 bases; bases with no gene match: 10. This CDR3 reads CASSAAASGSFYNEQFF. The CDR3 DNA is TGTGCCAGCAGCGCCGCGGCTAGCGGGAGTTTCTACAATGAGCAGTTCTTC.

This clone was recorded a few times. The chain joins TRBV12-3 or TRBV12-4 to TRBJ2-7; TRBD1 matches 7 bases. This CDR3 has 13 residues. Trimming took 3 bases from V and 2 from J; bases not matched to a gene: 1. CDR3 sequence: CASSFGTAYEQYF. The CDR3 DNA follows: TGTGCCAGCAGTTTCGGGACAGCCTACGAGCAGTACTTC.

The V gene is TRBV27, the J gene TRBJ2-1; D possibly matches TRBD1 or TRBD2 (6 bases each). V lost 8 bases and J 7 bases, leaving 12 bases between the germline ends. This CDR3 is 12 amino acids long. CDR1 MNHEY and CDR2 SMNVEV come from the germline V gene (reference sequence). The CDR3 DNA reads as TGTGCCAGCGGGCGAGGGGGGAATGAGCAGTTCTTC. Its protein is CASGRGGNEQFF.

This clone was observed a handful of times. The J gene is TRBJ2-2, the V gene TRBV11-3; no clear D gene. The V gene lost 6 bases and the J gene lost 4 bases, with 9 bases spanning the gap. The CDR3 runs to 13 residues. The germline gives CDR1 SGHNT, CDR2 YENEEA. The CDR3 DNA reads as TGTGCCAGCAGAGTGAAAGGCACCGGGGAGCTGTTTTTT. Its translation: CASRVKGTGELFF. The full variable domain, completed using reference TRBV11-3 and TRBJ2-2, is EAGVVQSPRYKIIEKKQPVAFWCNPISGHNTLYWYLQNLGQGPELLIRYENEEAVDDSQLPKDRFSAERLKGVDSTLKIQPAELGDSAVYLCASRVKGTGELFFGEGSRLTVL.

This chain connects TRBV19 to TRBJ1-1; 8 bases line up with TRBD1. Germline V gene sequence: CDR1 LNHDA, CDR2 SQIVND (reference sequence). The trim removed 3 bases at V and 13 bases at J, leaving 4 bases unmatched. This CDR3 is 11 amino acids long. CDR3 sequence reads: CASSMSQGVFF. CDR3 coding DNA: TGTGCCAGTAGTATGTCACAGGGGGTTTTCTTT.

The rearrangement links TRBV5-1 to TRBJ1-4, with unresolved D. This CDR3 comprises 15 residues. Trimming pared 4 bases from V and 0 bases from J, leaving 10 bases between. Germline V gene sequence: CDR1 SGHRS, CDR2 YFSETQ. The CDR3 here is CASSGNSATNEKLFF. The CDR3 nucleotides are TGCGCCAGCAGCGGGAACAGTGCAACTAATGAAAAACTGTTTTTT. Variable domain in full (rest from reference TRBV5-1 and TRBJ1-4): KAGVTQTPRYLIKTRGQQVTLSCSPISGHRSVSWYQQTPGQGLQFLFEYFSETQRNKGNFPGRFSGRQFSNSRSEMNVSTLELGDSALYLCASSGNSATNEKLFFGSGTQLSVL.

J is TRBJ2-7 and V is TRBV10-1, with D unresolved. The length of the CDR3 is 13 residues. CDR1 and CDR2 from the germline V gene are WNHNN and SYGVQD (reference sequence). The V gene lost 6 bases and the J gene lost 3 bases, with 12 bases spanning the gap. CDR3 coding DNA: TGCGCCAGCAGCCTGGGTCCATACTACGAGCAGTACTTC. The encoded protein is CASSLGPYYEQYF.